What follows are 18 T cell receptor beta chains derived from one specimen sequenced in a study of blood T cells in healthy people across ages. Combining a sample-barcoded 5' primer with a J-beta primer mix, a second PCR ran for roughly 7 to 12 cycles. TCRdb re-analysed the 5' RACE reads in MiXCR, keeping a single row per CDR3 protein. Of fewer than 900,000 distinct CDR3 sequences in the sample, approximately 39% were seen once. Material for sequencing was blood. These receptors were taken from an older woman in good health.

This sequence joins TRBV5-1 and TRBJ1-1; D not certain. The CDR3 loop spans 13 amino acids. Trimming left V 0 bases short and J 4 bases short, with 7 bases between. Germline lookup yields CDR1 SGHRS and CDR2 YFSETQ. The CDR3 here is CASSLGHATEAFF. The CDR3 DNA reads TGCGCCAGCAGCTTGGGGCACGCCACTGAAGCTTTCTTT.

This clonotype was observed a handful of times. V usage is TRBV6-1 and J usage is TRBJ1-2, with a tentative D call TRBD1 (5 bases). CDR1 is MNHNS and CDR2 is SASEGT in the germline V gene. The V end was cut by 4 bases, the J end by 4 bases, with 13 bases between. This CDR3 has 14 residues. The CDR3 nucleotides are TGTGCCAGCAGTGCAAGCGGGACGGCCTATGGCTACACCTTC. It translates to CASSASGTAYGYTF.

Comments on this clonotype: One end of the junction is discordant with germline, which a read error may explain. This chain uses TRBV12-3 or TRBV12-4 with TRBJ1-2; tentatively, D is TRBD1 (5 bases). The CDR3 consists of 17 residues. CDR3 amino acids: CVSNFNAGKAQNYGYTF. The DNA of the CDR3 is TGTGTCAGCAATTTTAACGCAGGGAAAGCCCAAAACTATGGCTACACCTTC.

The V call is TRBV29-1, the J call TRBJ2-7, with TRBD2 matching over 7 bases. Germline-derived CDR1 and CDR2 are SQVTM and ANQGSEA. The CDR3 is made up of 11 amino acids. The V and J ends lost 5 bases and 5 bases, in that order; junction bases with no gene match: 3. CDR3 nucleotide sequence: TGCAGCGTTAAGCGGGGTAACGAGCAGTACTTC. Its protein is CSVKRGNEQYF.

Regarding this clonotype: One base away lies a much larger clone, so this may be a sequencing read error. The J gene is TRBJ2-1, the V gene TRBV5-1; TRBD2 is a possible D gene (5 bases). Germline lookup yields CDR1 SGHRS and CDR2 YFSETQ. V lost 4 bases and J 8 bases, leaving 16 bases between the germline ends. The CDR3 has 14 residues. CDR3 sequence (DNA): TGCGCCAGCAGCCATCCGGCTAGCCCCCATGAGCAGTTCTTC. Its translation is CASSHPASPHEQFF.

In regard to this clonotype: One end of the junction is discordant with germline, which a read error may explain. The V call is TRBV7-9, the J call TRBJ2-1; D is uncertain. The CDR3 spans 13 residues. Per the germline V gene, CDR1 is SEHNR and CDR2 is FQNEAQ (reference sequence). CDR3 sequence reads: CVSSFSSYNEQFF. CDR3 nucleotide sequence: TGTGTCAGCAGCTTTTCCTCCTACAATGAGCAGTTCTTC.

This clonotype was observed a few times. This chain uses TRBV7-2 with TRBJ2-3; 8 positions match TRBD2. Germline CDR1 reads SGHTA; CDR2 reads FQGNSA. The CDR3 contains 16 residues. J was trimmed by 4 bases and V by 1 base; bases with no gene match: 7. CDR3 bases: TGTGCCAGCAGCTTAGGTACTAGCGGAAGAGCAGATACGCAGTATTTT. The encoded protein is CASSLGTSGRADTQYF.

This clonotype was detected a few times. This sequence joins TRBV6-5 and TRBJ2-1; 10 positions match TRBD2. The CDR3 is 14 residues long. Germline values: CDR1 MNHEY, CDR2 SVGAGI. J gave up 6 bases and V 7 bases, and 6 bases lay outside the gene matches. The DNA of the CDR3 is TGTGCCAGCAAGTGGAGCGGGGGGGCCAATGAGCAGTTCTTC. Protein product: CASKWSGGANEQFF.

This sequence joins TRBV4-2 and TRBJ2-2, with TRBD2 matching 8 bases. J lost 4 bases, V lost 0 bases, and 7 bases had no gene match. The CDR3 extends over 17 amino acids. The germline V gene has CDR1 LGHNA and CDR2 YNFKEQ. The CDR3 nucleotides are TGTGCCAGCAGCCAAGAAGGAGCGGGAGCCGGCACCGGGGAGCTGTTTTTT. This gives the protein CASSQEGAGAGTGELFF.

Many counts were recorded for this clonotype. The J gene is TRBJ1-2, the V gene TRBV3-1, with 7 bases lining up with TRBD1. The V segment lost 1 base and the J segment 4 bases; nucleotides outside the gene matches: 6. The CDR3 runs 15 residues. Germline CDR1 is LGHDT and CDR2 is YNNKEL (reference sequence). DNA of the CDR3: TGTGCCAGCAGCCAAGGGGACAGAGAGCCCTATGGCTACACCTTC. Translating it yields CASSQGDREPYGYTF.

This clonotype was recorded at least ten times. V usage is TRBV4-3 and J usage is TRBJ2-1, with 9 bases identical to TRBD2. Per germline, CDR1 LGHNA and CDR2 YSLEER. Trimming cost V 0 bases and J 4 bases; bases outside gene matches: 7. The CDR3 is 17 amino acids. The CDR3 DNA follows: TGCGCCAGCAGCCAAGAATGGGCGGGAGGGTTATACAATGAGCAGTTCTTC. It is translated as CASSQEWAGGLYNEQFF.

The chain is built from TRBV29-1 and TRBJ2-7, with 10 nucleotides matching TRBD2. Germline CDR1 SQVTM, CDR2 ANQGSEA. Unmatched junction bases numbered 6, after V lost 6 bases and J lost 4 bases. The CDR3 spans 13 residues. The CDR3 protein is CSVQPSGGYEQYF. DNA of the CDR3: TGCAGCGTGCAGCCTAGCGGGGGATACGAGCAGTACTTC.

The rearrangement joins TRBV7-3 to TRBJ2-1; 9 bases fit TRBD2. The J call may be mistaken, given a closer DNA end match to TRBJ2-7. This CDR3 is built from 18 residues. The V gene's germline CDR1 is SGHTA and CDR2 FQGTGA. CDR3 sequence (DNA): TGTGCCAGCAGCTTCACCTACTCCGGGACTAGCAGCTACAATGAGCAGTACTTC. Translated: CASSFTYSGTSSYNEQYF.

The chain couples TRBV5-1 to TRBJ1-2; no clear D gene. The germline V gene has CDR1 SGHRS and CDR2 YFSETQ. V was trimmed by 3 bases and J by 4 bases, leaving 13 bases between them. This CDR3 comprises 14 residues. The CDR3 region has the DNA TGCGCCAGCAGCTCGGCCGGACCGACCTATGGCTACACCTTC. This sequence encodes CASSSAGPTYGYTF.

Points on this clonotype: Since a much larger clone is just one base distant, this may be a read error. The rearrangement uses TRBV29-1 and TRBJ2-3, with D tentatively TRBD2 (6 bases). Germline assignment: CDR1 SQVTM and CDR2 ANQGSEA. The CDR3 sequence is 14 residues long. V lost 6 bases to trimming and J lost 4 bases, with 17 bases between them. Written as DNA, the CDR3 is TGCAGCGTCGAACCACGGGACTTCGCAGATACGCAGTATTTT. Its protein is CSVEPRDFADTQYF.

The chain employs TRBV12-3 or TRBV12-4 and TRBJ2-4; the D is unclear. Trimming took off 2 bases at V and 13 bases at J, with 18 bases between the two ends. The CDR3 runs to 14 residues. CDR3 DNA: TGTGCCAGCAGTTTAAGCCCCGGGTCTAATGAGCAGTACTTC. As protein: CASSLSPGSNEQYF.

This clonotype was picked up a small number of times. V usage is TRBV7-2 and J usage is TRBJ2-7; D uncertain. The CDR3 consists of 16 residues. Looked up from germline, CDR1 is SGHTA and CDR2 is FQGNSA. The ends were cut back, 1 base at V and 0 bases at J, with 13 bases in the middle. CDR3 DNA sequence: TGTGCCAGCAGCTTAGGCAGGAGCCTCAGCTCCTACGAGCAGTACTTC. Translation gives CASSLGRSLSSYEQYF.

The rearrangement uses TRBV20-1 and TRBJ1-2; TRBD1 aligns across 8 bases. Trimming at V came to 1 base and at J to 4 bases, leaving 8 bases not matched to a gene. Germline V gives CDR1 DFQATT, CDR2 SNEGSKA (reference sequence). The length of the CDR3 is 15 residues. DNA for the CDR3: TGCAGTGCTAGAGCCGGGACAGGTGAATCCTATGGCTACACCTTC. Its translation is CSARAGTGESYGYTF.